This entry is about one T cell receptor (beta chain). Its target is unknown. Lesional scalp punch biopsies and peripheral blood came from alopecia areata patients. This entry is derived from a study of CD8+ T cells in alopecia areata. Study-level results: Normal skin's resident alphabeta T cells are also sequenced in scalp samples. Mice gave a clearer picture of TCR sharing than patients did, possibly for HLA-related reasons.

CDR1 is GTSNPN and CDR2 is SVGIG in the germline V gene (reference sequence). The CDR3 sequence is 16 residues long. Trimming pared 2 bases from V and 1 base from J, leaving 15 bases between. cDNA prepared by RNA extraction and subsequent reverse transcription served as the template for sequencing. Clones were read by immunoSEQ multiplex PCR, and TCRdb kept only the in-frame ones, dropping some. The table records roughly 250,000 clones, roughly two thirds of them present only once. The source material was CD4+ T cells sorted from blood, sampled at week 0. The rearrangement uses TRBV30 and TRBJ2-1; D unresolved. The clonotype was recovered from a human donor with alopecia areata. The CDR3 region is CAWSRIGRRSYNEQFF. In nucleotides, the CDR3 is TGTGCCTGGAGTAGGATAGGCAGGCGGTCCTACAATGAGCAGTTCTTC.